This entry concerns a single TCR beta chain. Profiling relied on immunoSEQ multiplex PCR, and the TCRdb table lists in-frame clones only, not all of them. This table has 250,000 to 300,000 clones, roughly 91% appearing once. This sample was taken from a study of blood T cell repertoires in COVID-19. Study context: Samples representing acute and convalescent COVID-19 were sourced from the United States, Italy and Spain. T cells, B-cell-depleted T cells, or PBMCs supplied cDNA or gDNA.

CDR1 and CDR2 (germline): SGDLS, YYNGEE. The CDR3 loop spans 16 amino acids. The V and J ends lost 5 bases and 4 bases respectively, with 21 bases between them. Adults between about 18 and 95 years of age took part from 24 US areas. Participant-given clinical history determined each cohort assignment. The genes are TRBV9 and TRBJ1-1; D may be TRBD1 (6 bases). The specimen was PBMCs or T cells enriched from blood (not recorded which). This sequence originates from a woman between 40 and 50 years old with acute COVID-19. The CDR3 reads CASRELRHREGTEAFF. CDR3 bases: TGTGCCAGCAGAGAATTGAGGCACAGGGAGGGCACTGAAGCTTTCTTT.